This TCR beta chain was recorded in a study of OX40 agonist ivuxolimab in advanced cancers. Study as a whole: Therapy given before enrollment (anti-PD-1, anti-PD-L1 or anti-CTLA-4) was allowed, and over 35% had some. Findings and caveats of the study: Clonal expansion was seen in CD4+ and CD8+ blood T cells by week 6 at 0.1 to 3.0 mg/kg.

The study sampled blood at baseline, cycle 4 day 1, and cycle 7 day 1. In germline, CDR1 is SEHNR, CDR2 FQNEAQ (reference sequence). Trimming removed 4 bases from V and 4 bases from J, with 12 bases in between. This CDR3 region has 14 residues. Sequencing used immunoSEQ multiplex PCR; TCRdb keeps in-frame clones, though not all of them. The table has tens of thousands of clones, about 70% seen once. Concerning this clone: The antigen is not known.

The chain couples TRBV7-9 to TRBJ2-3; D not certain. This clonotype was sampled from an adult with an advanced solid tumor such as melanoma, head and neck, liver or kidney cancer. The source was CD4+ or CD8+ T cells sorted from blood, collected in a trial of the OX40 agonist ivuxolimab. For the CDR3, the DNA is TGTGCCAGCAGCTCCTCACCGGCAGCAGATACGCAGTATTTT. Translated: CASSSSPAADTQYF.